The 7 T cell receptor beta chains below come from one sample, sequenced in a study of long-term antiretroviral therapy in people with HIV. Researchers ran immunoSEQ v3.0 at survey level. Produced via immunoSEQ multiplex PCR; TCRdb's table is partial and in-frame only. The table has 16,000 or so clones, roughly 95% seen once. Sequences were derived from unsorted PBMCs, sampled less than 13 years after starting antiretroviral therapy. Source of these receptors: a man between 25 and 39 years old with HIV.

The chain carries TRBV10-3 and TRBJ2-7, with D uncertain. CDR1 is ENHRY and CDR2 is SYGVKD in the germline V gene. Trimming shortened V by 4 bases and J by 5 bases, and 15 bases separated the two germline ends. CDR3 size: 14 residues. CDR3 nucleotide sequence: TGTGCCATCAGTGCGACCGAGGTCCTAGACGAGCAGTACGTC. Its protein is CAISATEVLDEQYV.

This rearrangement joins TRBV28 to TRBJ1-2; 7 nucleotides line up with TRBD1. Losses at the gene ends were 6 bases for V and 8 bases for J; bases not matched to a gene: 21. The CDR3 is 17 residues long. From germline, CDR1 is MDHEN and CDR2 SYDVKM. Here the CDR3 DNA reads TGTGCCAGCAGGTACAGGGGCGACCCGATACTATATGGAGGCTACACCTTC. Amino acids: CASRYRGDPILYGGYTF.

This sequence joins TRBV19 and TRBJ1-5; 9 bases are shared with TRBD1. The length of the CDR3 is 13 residues. After removal of 8 bases from V and 5 bases from J, the junction contained 4 bases not matched to a gene. Germline CDR1 is LNHDA and CDR2 is SQIVND (reference sequence). The CDR3 protein is CASAGQGHQPQHF. In DNA, the CDR3 is TGTGCCAGTGCGGGACAGGGTCATCAGCCCCAGCATTTT.

V usage is TRBV19 and J usage is TRBJ1-5; D is possibly TRBD1 (5 bases). The CDR3 covers 14 residues. Trimming took off 5 bases at V and 3 bases at J, with 11 bases between the two ends. The germline V gene encodes CDR1 LNHDA and CDR2 SQIVND (reference sequence). The chain's CDR3 is CASSVTGFNQPQHF. CDR3 nucleotides: TGTGCCAGTAGTGTTACAGGATTCAATCAGCCCCAGCATTTT.

This chain connects TRBV2 to TRBJ1-2; 8 positions match TRBD1. CDR1 is SNHLY and CDR2 is FYNNEI in the germline V gene. The CDR3 consists of 14 residues. The trim removed 6 bases at V and 5 bases at J, leaving 8 bases unmatched. This chain's CDR3 is CASRPTGGAYGYTF. The DNA for the CDR3 is TGTGCCAGCAGACCTACAGGGGGTGCATATGGCTACACCTTC.

V and J are TRBV6-6 and TRBJ2-7, with D hard to call. Trimming shortened V by 6 bases and J by 0 bases, and 12 bases separated the two germline ends. The CDR3 has 14 amino acids. Germline V gene lookup returns CDR1 MNHNY and CDR2 SVGAGI (reference sequence). The CDR3 DNA reads TGTGCCAGCAGGGCGCAGCACACCTCCTACGAGCAGTACTTC. Its translation: CASRAQHTSYEQYF.

J is TRBJ1-6 and V is TRBV27; weak D call: TRBD1 (5 bases). The V and J ends lost 4 bases and 5 bases respectively, with 9 bases between them. The CDR3 runs 14 residues. Germline loops: CDR1 MNHEY, CDR2 SMNVEV (reference sequence). CDR3 coding DNA: TGTGCCAGCAGTTGGAGACAGAATAATTCACCCCTCCACTTT. It specifies CASSWRQNNSPLHF.